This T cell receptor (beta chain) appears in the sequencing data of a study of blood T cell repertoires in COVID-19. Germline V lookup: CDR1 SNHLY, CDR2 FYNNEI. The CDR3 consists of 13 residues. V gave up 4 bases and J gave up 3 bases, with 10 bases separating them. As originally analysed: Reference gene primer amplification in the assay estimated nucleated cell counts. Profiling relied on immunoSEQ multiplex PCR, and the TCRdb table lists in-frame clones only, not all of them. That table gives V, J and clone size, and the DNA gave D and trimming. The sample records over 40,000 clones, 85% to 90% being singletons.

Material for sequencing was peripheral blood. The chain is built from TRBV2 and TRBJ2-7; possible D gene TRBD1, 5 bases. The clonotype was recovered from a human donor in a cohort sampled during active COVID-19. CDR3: CASSGSGNYEQYF. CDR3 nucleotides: TGTGCCAGCAGTGGATCAGGGAACTACGAGCAGTACTTC.